This T cell receptor (beta chain) was found in a study of T-cell reconstitution after alpha-beta-depleted transplantation in children. CDR3 length equals 16 residues. From germline, CDR1 is SGHAT and CDR2 FQNNGV. Between the trimmed V and J ends, which lost 4 bases and 2 bases, there was a span of 15 bases. During its preparation, the TCRbeta library received unique molecular identifiers. MiXCR, applied by TCRdb to the PCR reads, yields one record per CDR3 protein. The profile covers around 440,000 distinct CDR3 sequences, with around 15% appearing a single time and under 30% taken by the ten largest. This clonotype was seen more than once but under ten times.

The material sequenced was PBMCs, mostly from graft donor cells, taken 360 days after TCRalphabeta/CD19-depleted stem cell transplant. This chain connects TRBV11-2 to TRBJ2-1; TRBD2 is a possible D gene (5 bases). The sequence was collected from a boy under two years old who had a stem cell transplant for Wiskott-Aldrich syndrome, so the T cells may come from the graft donor. CDR3 bases: TGTGCCAGCAGCTCCACGGGGAAGCGGACCTACAATGAGCAGTTCTTC. Translating gives CASSSTGKRTYNEQFF.